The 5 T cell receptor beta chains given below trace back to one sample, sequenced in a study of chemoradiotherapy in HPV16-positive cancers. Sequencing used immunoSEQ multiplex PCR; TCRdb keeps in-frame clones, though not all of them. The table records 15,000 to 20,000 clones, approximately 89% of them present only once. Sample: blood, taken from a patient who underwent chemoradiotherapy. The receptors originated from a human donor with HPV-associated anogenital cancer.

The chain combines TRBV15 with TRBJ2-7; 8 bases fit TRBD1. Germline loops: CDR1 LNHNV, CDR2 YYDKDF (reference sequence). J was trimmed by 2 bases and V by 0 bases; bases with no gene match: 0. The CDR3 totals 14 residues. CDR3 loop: CATSREDRAYEQYF. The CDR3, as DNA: TGTGCCACCAGCAGAGAGGACAGGGCCTACGAGCAGTACTTC.

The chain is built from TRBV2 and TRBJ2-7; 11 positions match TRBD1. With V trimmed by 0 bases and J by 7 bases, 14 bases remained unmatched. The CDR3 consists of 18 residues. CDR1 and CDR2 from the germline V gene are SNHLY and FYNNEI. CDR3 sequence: CASSEAEGQGAREREQYF. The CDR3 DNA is TGTGCCAGCAGTGAAGCAGAAGGACAGGGGGCGCGGGAGAGGGAGCAGTACTTC. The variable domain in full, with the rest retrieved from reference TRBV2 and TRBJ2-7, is EPEVTQTPSHQVTQMGQEVILRCVPISNHLYFYWYRQILGQKVEFLVSFYNNEISEKSEIFDDQFSVERPDGSNFTLKIRSTKLEDSAMYFCASSEAEGQGAREREQYFGPGTRLTVT.

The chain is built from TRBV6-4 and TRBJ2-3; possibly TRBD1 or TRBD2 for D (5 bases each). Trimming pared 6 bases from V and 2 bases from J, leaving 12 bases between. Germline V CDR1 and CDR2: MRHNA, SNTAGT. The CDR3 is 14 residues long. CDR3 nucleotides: TGTGCCAGCAGCCCCCGAGGGGTCACAGATACGCAGTATTTT. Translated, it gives CASSPRGVTDTQYF.

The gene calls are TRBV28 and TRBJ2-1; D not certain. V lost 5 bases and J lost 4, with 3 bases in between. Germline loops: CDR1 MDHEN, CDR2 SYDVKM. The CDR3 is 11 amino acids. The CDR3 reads CASSGYNEQFF. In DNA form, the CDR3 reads TGTGCCAGCAGTGGTTACAATGAGCAGTTCTTC.

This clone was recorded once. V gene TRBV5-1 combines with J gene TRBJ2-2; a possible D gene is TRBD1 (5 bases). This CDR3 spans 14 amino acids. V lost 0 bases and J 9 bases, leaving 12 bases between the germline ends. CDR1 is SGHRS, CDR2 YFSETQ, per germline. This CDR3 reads CASSLEGPSRELFF. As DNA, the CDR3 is TGCGCCAGCAGCTTGGAGGGGCCGTCCCGGGAGCTGTTTTTT.